This entry lists 11 T cell receptor beta chains sequenced from one sample in a study of PD-1 blockade in classical Hodgkin lymphoma (dated by TCRdb to 2020 to 2022). The library was made by the immunoSEQ multiplex PCR assay. The source is immuneACCESS, and TCRdb retained only in-frame sequences with V and J called. Part of the clones is not carried over; for the studies checked, unresolved V genes explain less than half of this, and the remainder is unexplained. This sample has 60,000 to 65,000 clones in its table, and 70% to 90% of those were observed once. The ten largest account for approximately 12% of the sample. Sample time point, as interpreted from the label and publication: cycle 1 day 1 (C1D1), immediately before nivolumab initiation. Every trial patient had relapsed after autologous stem cell transplantation, and cohorts A, B and C differed in prior brentuximab vedotin exposure. This material consisted of peripheral blood mononuclear cells (PBMCs), taken at baseline. The receptor set was obtained from a human donor with classical Hodgkin lymphoma.

This clone was picked up one time. V and J are TRBV7-2 and TRBJ2-7, with a tentative D call TRBD1 (6 bases). CDR1 is SGHTA, CDR2 FQGNSA, per germline. V lost 6 bases and J lost 3, with 18 bases in between. The CDR3 is made up of 15 amino acids. This chain's CDR3 is CASSFGQLPYYEQYF. The CDR3 DNA sequence: TGTGCCAGCAGTTTCGGACAGTTACCTTACTACGAGCAGTACTTC.

The chain combines TRBV2 with TRBJ2-7, with D tentatively TRBD1 (6 bases). The V gene lost 6 bases and the J gene lost 1 base, with 7 bases spanning the gap. Germline V lookup: CDR1 SNHLY, CDR2 FYNNEI. This CDR3 has 12 amino acids. CDR3 bases: TGTGCCAGCAGACAGGGATCCTACGAGCAGTACTTC. As protein: CASRQGSYEQYF.

This chain uses TRBV25-1 with TRBJ1-1; 8 nucleotides agree with TRBD1. CDR3 length: 14 amino acids. V lost 4 bases to trimming and J lost 1 base; unmatched junction nucleotides: 2. The germline gives CDR1 MGHDK, CDR2 SYGVNS. The CDR3 DNA reads TGTGCCAGCAGTGCGCAGGGGGCGAACACTGAAGCTTTCTTT. This translates into CASSAQGANTEAFF.

The chain combines TRBV4-2 with TRBJ2-7, with 11 bases that match TRBD1. V was pared by 4 bases and J by 3 bases, with 5 bases of the junction left unmatched. The CDR3 contains 15 residues. CDR1 is LGHNA, CDR2 YNFKEQ, per germline. DNA for the CDR3: TGTGCCAGCAGCCTCCTCGGGACAGGGGGCTACGAGCAGTACTTC. This codes for CASSLLGTGGYEQYF.

The chain is built from TRBV7-3 and TRBJ1-5; D not certain. This CDR3 region has 12 residues. Per germline, CDR1 SGHTA and CDR2 FQGTGA. Trimming pared 4 bases from V and 6 bases from J, leaving 7 bases between. CDR3 in amino acids: CASSWEGQPQHF. CDR3 sequence (DNA): TGTGCCAGCAGCTGGGAGGGTCAGCCCCAGCATTTT. The whole variable domain, filled in from reference TRBV7-3 and TRBJ1-5, reads GAGVSQTPSNKVTEKGKYVELRCDPISGHTALYWYRQSLGQGPEFLIYFQGTGAADDSGLPNDRFFAVRPEGSVSTLKIQRTERGDSAVYLCASSWEGQPQHFGDGTRLSIL.

CDR3 in amino acids: CASSGGGPVFPLHF. The CDR3 DNA follows: TGTGCCAGCAGCGGGGGGGGCCCCGTTTTTCCCCTCCACTTT. The V gene is TRBV28, the J gene TRBJ1-6, with a tentative D call TRBD1 (6 bases). Looked up from germline, CDR1 is MDHEN and CDR2 is SYDVKM. Trimming shortened V by 6 bases and J by 13 bases, and 19 bases separated the two germline ends. This CDR3 has 14 residues.

The chain has TRBV4-2 and TRBJ1-5; no reliable D call. The CDR3 covers 14 residues. Germline V gene sequence: CDR1 LGHNA, CDR2 YNFKEQ. Trimming removed 5 bases from V and 0 bases from J, with 8 bases in between. The CDR3 DNA is TGTGCCAGCAGCTTGCTATATAGCAATCAGCCCCAGCATTTT. Translating gives CASSLLYSNQPQHF.

This rearrangement joins TRBV28 to TRBJ2-7; 7 bases are shared with TRBD1. The junction had 8 bases not matched to a gene; V was cut back by 5 bases and J by 4 bases. The CDR3 is 14 amino acids. Germline V gives CDR1 MDHEN, CDR2 SYDVKM. CDR3 protein: CASSIRQGGYEQYF. For the CDR3, the DNA is TGTGCCAGCAGTATACGACAGGGTGGGTACGAGCAGTACTTC. Looking up the rest from reference TRBV28 and TRBJ2-7 gives the full variable domain: DVKVTQSSRYLVKRTGEKVFLECVQDMDHENMFWYRQDPGLGLRLIYFSYDVKMKEKGDIPEGYSVSREKKERFSLILESASTNQTSMYLCASSIRQGGYEQYFGPGTRLTVT.

This clone showed up many times. This chain links TRBV2 with TRBJ1-2; possibly TRBD1 for D (6 bases). The CDR3 length is 17 residues. The germline gives CDR1 SNHLY, CDR2 FYNNEI. Trimming pared 0 bases from V and 6 bases from J, leaving 20 bases between. DNA of the CDR3: TGTGCCAGCAGTGAAGCGCTTCGACAGGACACGATGGATGGCTACACCTTC. Its protein product is CASSEALRQDTMDGYTF.

This clone was observed a handful of times. J is TRBJ1-5 and V is TRBV28; no clear D gene. Per the germline V gene, CDR1 is MDHEN and CDR2 is SYDVKM. This CDR3 is 12 amino acids long. With 5 bases removed from V and 4 bases from J, the gap between germline ends came to 6 bases. CDR3 loop: CASSKANQPQHF. Here the CDR3 DNA reads TGTGCCAGCAGTAAGGCGAATCAGCCCCAGCATTTT.

The genes are TRBV5-6 and TRBJ2-7; the D gene is possibly TRBD1 (6 bases). V gave up 2 bases and J gave up 1 base, with 10 bases separating them. CDR1 and CDR2 from the germline V gene are SGHDT and YYEEEE. There are 14 residues in the CDR3. The CDR3 region has the DNA TGTGCCAGCAGCTTTGGGGACATGTCCTACGAGCAGTACTTC. Residues: CASSFGDMSYEQYF.